Below, one TCR beta chain is given with its context. The antigen is undetermined. This sample stems from a study of shared clonotypes between healthy human individuals. Broader study findings: Non-shared clonotypes had lower generation probabilities than clonotypes shared by all four sorted-subset donors.

The germline gives CDR1 SGHVS, CDR2 FNYEAQ. The length of the CDR3 is 16 residues. Deletions cut 1 base from V and 0 bases from J, with 11 bases between. The method was immunoSEQ multiplex PCR; TCRdb's version includes in-frame clones alone and lacks a portion of them. The sample has about 1.1 million clones, approximately 80% seen once. This chain uses TRBV7-6 with TRBJ2-3, with D perhaps TRBD1 or TRBD2 (6 bases each). The sequencing input was memory CD4+ T cells from PBMCs. The subset denotes: CD45RA-negative fraction. This TCR was sampled from a man aged 18 to 30 in good health. Some clones in this sample may be carry-over from other donors' samples. Here the CDR3 DNA reads TGTGCCAGCAGCTTAGGGGGGGCAGTAAGCACAGATACGCAGTATTTT. Its protein is CASSLGGAVSTDTQYF.